The 17 T cell receptor beta chains below were found in one sample sequenced in a study of blood T cell repertoires in COVID-19. The table came from immunoSEQ multiplex PCR; TCRdb's copy has only in-frame clones and leaves some out. The data hold 95,000 to 110,000 clones, with around 82% observed a single time. Sample: peripheral blood. Every receptor here comes from a human donor in a cohort sampled during active or convalescent COVID-19.

This chain connects TRBV9 to TRBJ1-3; tentative D call: TRBD1 (5 bases). This CDR3 comprises 15 residues. The ends were cut back, 0 bases at V and 0 bases at J, with 7 bases in the middle. CDR1 is SGDLS and CDR2 is YYNGEE in the germline V gene. In DNA, the CDR3 is TGTGCCAGCAGCGTAGAGGGGCACTCTGGAAACACCATATATTTT. Its protein product is CASSVEGHSGNTIYF.

On this clone: Lacking the conserved final phenylalanine or tryptophan, this CDR3 likely reflects a read error. The DNA is left out, because the CDR3 cannot be placed on it with certainty; the CDR3 is given as TCRdb lists it. V is TRBV6-6 and J is TRBJ1-6; the D segment call TRBD1 is taken from the table without a DNA check. Germline V gene data show CDR1 as MNHNY and CDR2 as SVGAGI (reference sequence). 15 amino acids form the CDR3, both terminal residues included. CDR3 residues: CASSYSNAVWTGFHL.

The V and J genes are TRBV28 and TRBJ2-2; tentative D call: TRBD2 (5 bases). Trimming cost V 7 bases and J 4 bases, with 10 bases left between them. CDR1 is MDHEN and CDR2 is SYDVKM in the germline V gene. CDR3 length: 13 residues. The CDR3 spells CASKEAGTGELFF. In DNA form, the CDR3 reads TGTGCCAGCAAGGAGGCGGGCACCGGGGAGCTGTTTTTT.

V and J are TRBV5-1 and TRBJ2-6, with D unresolved. Germline CDR1 reads SGHRS; CDR2 reads YFSETQ. This CDR3 region has 16 residues. The ends were cut back, 0 bases at V and 1 base at J, with 8 bases in the middle. The CDR3 sequence is CASSLDFTSGANVLTF. The CDR3 DNA follows: TGCGCCAGCAGCTTGGACTTCACGTCTGGGGCCAACGTCCTGACTTTC.

This chain links TRBV4-1 with TRBJ2-1; 12 positions agree with TRBD1. The CDR3 contains 15 residues. CDR1 is MGHRA and CDR2 is YSYEKL in the germline V gene. With 0 bases clipped from V and 15 bases from J, the junction kept 9 bases outside the gene matches. CDR3 protein: CASSQERDRGPSRFF. CDR3 bases: TGCGCCAGCAGCCAAGAAAGGGACAGGGGGCCATCTCGGTTCTTC.

The chain uses TRBV6-5 and TRBJ1-6; D is ambiguous. Germline V gene sequence: CDR1 MNHEY, CDR2 SVGAGI. The CDR3 is 13 amino acids. Trimming removed 4 bases from V and 10 bases from J, with 11 bases in between. The CDR3 protein is CASSFLGGSPLHF. The CDR3 nucleotides read TGTGCCAGCAGTTTCCTTGGCGGCTCACCCCTCCACTTT.

The V call is TRBV7-2, the J call TRBJ1-2; tentatively, D is TRBD1 (5 bases). From germline, CDR1 is SGHTA and CDR2 FQGNSA. The CDR3 is made up of 13 amino acids. Trimming shortened V by 1 base and J by 4 bases, and 7 bases separated the two germline ends. CDR3 nucleotides: TGTGCCAGCAGCTTAGGGGGCGGCTATGGCTACACCTTC. It encodes CASSLGGGYGYTF.

This sequence joins TRBV19 and TRBJ1-1, with D perhaps matching TRBD1 (5 bases). The CDR3 totals 15 residues. Germline values: CDR1 LNHDA, CDR2 SQIVND (reference sequence). Between the trimmed V and J ends, which lost 5 bases and 5 bases, there was a span of 18 bases. This CDR3 is CASSPRGGEGTEAFF. The DNA for the CDR3 is TGTGCCAGTAGTCCCCGCGGAGGGGAGGGGACTGAAGCTTTCTTT.

The rearrangement joins TRBV12-5 to TRBJ1-1; TRBD1 matches 8 bases. The CDR3 runs 15 residues. J lost 2 bases, V lost 5 bases, and 7 bases had no gene match. The germline CDR1 and CDR2 sequences are LGHNT and FRNRAP. CDR3 in amino acids: CASGPGQGSNTEAFF. The CDR3, as DNA: TGTGCTAGTGGTCCAGGACAGGGTTCCAACACTGAAGCTTTCTTT.

The V gene is TRBV7-3, the J gene TRBJ1-3; D is undetermined. Germline CDR1 SGHTA, CDR2 FQGTGA. Trimming removed 5 bases from V and 8 bases from J, with 13 bases in between. This CDR3 comprises 13 residues. The CDR3 spells CASSPLNGDTIYF. In nucleotides, the CDR3 is TGTGCCAGCAGCCCGCTAAACGGGGACACCATATATTTT.

The chain combines TRBV15 with TRBJ2-7; D call uncertain. This CDR3 has 12 residues. V dropped 0 bases and J dropped 4 bases, with 4 bases sitting between them. Germline V gene sequence: CDR1 LNHNV, CDR2 YYDKDF (reference sequence). CDR3 sequence reads: CATSRDMYEQYF. The CDR3 DNA follows: TGTGCCACCAGCAGAGATATGTACGAGCAGTACTTC.

The chain recombines TRBV5-4 with TRBJ2-1; 8 nucleotides agree with TRBD1. CDR3 length: 16 residues. Germline-derived CDR1 and CDR2 are SGHNT and YYREEE (reference sequence). Trimming removed 4 bases from V and 3 bases from J; junction bases left unmatched: 9. The CDR3 sequence: CASSLGTGEHYNEQFF. For the CDR3, the DNA is TGTGCCAGCAGCCTCGGGACAGGAGAACACTACAATGAGCAGTTCTTC.

The chain combines TRBV30 with TRBJ1-1; tentative D call: TRBD1 (5 bases). V lost 4 bases and J 7 bases, leaving 22 bases between the germline ends. In germline, CDR1 is GTSNPN, CDR2 SVGIG (reference sequence). The CDR3 length is 15 residues. The CDR3 loop is CAWTGNIEWGGEAFF. CDR3 DNA: TGTGCCTGGACTGGGAATATAGAATGGGGCGGTGAAGCTTTCTTT.

The count of this clone is one. The chain has TRBV5-1 and TRBJ1-5; D is undetermined. Trimming removed 0 bases at V and 5 bases at J, with 6 bases between. This CDR3 is 13 amino acids long. CDR1 and CDR2 from the germline V gene are SGHRS and YFSETQ. CDR3 loop: CASSLGGDQPQHF. The CDR3 DNA reads TGCGCCAGCAGCTTGGGCGGGGATCAGCCCCAGCATTTT. The full variable domain, with the rest looked up from reference TRBV5-1 and TRBJ1-5, is KAGVTQTPRYLIKTRGQQVTLSCSPISGHRSVSWYQQTPGQGLQFLFEYFSETQRNKGNFPGRFSGRQFSNSRSEMNVSTLELGDSALYLCASSLGGDQPQHFGDGTRLSIL.

This chain connects TRBV11-3 to TRBJ1-1; D unclear. CDR1 and CDR2 (germline): SGHNT, YENEEA. V dropped 1 base and J dropped 1 base, with 4 bases sitting between them. The CDR3 totals 13 residues. The CDR3 protein is CASSLGGNTEAFF. CDR3 coding DNA: TGTGCCAGCAGCTTAGGAGGGAACACTGAAGCTTTCTTT.

This chain uses TRBV7-3 with TRBJ2-1, with D hard to call. This CDR3 comprises 15 residues. Germline V gene sequence: CDR1 SGHTA, CDR2 FQGTGA. Trimming pared 5 bases from V and 0 bases from J, leaving 11 bases between. CDR3 in amino acids: CASSPSGSSYNEQFF. CDR3 sequence (DNA): TGTGCCAGCAGCCCGTCGGGTAGCTCCTACAATGAGCAGTTCTTC.

V is TRBV4-1 and J is TRBJ1-2, with D tentatively TRBD1 (6 bases). Germline lookup yields CDR1 MGHRA and CDR2 YSYEKL. This CDR3 is built from 22 residues. Trimming removed 7 bases at V and 7 bases at J, with 43 bases between. Written as DNA, the CDR3 is TGCGCCAGCAAAAGCCACCGCTCCGGGACACAGCGGACCTTATCAGTCGAAGCTGGCTACACCTTC. It codes for CASKSHRSGTQRTLSVEAGYTF.